This TCR beta chain originates from a study of metastatic and nonmetastatic thyroid tumors (dated by TCRdb to 2020 to 2021). At the level of the whole study: Repertoires from peripheral blood and from tumor or nodule tissue samples of malignant and benign thyroid patients were compared.

V loses 4 bases, J loses 6 bases, and the germline ends lie 12 bases apart. CDR1 MDHEN and CDR2 SYDVKM were looked up in the germline V gene. The CDR3, cysteine through phenylalanine, is 14 amino acids long. CDR3 DNA only is kept here, 42 bases in frame from base 1. Library creation used PCR. The sample was run on an Illumina HiSeq 4000. High-throughput sequencing was used to profile the TCR beta-chain CDR3 region of every patient. The authors' analysis ran thus. Drawing on CDR3 differences between clinicopathological groups, the researchers built a classifier meant to tell apart patients with distant-metastatic papillary thyroid cancer. Repertoire diversity was assessed with the Shannon index, and tumor-blood repertoire similarity with the Morisita-Horn index. Using fastp at Q25 and MiXCR, TCRdb reprocessed the public reads and kept productive beta chains. These V and J calls rely on TCRdb rather than the paper's analysis. The sample yields some 33,000 clones; roughly a tenth were counted once. In total, the top ten clones hold 16% of the sample.

Many counts were recorded for this clone. The specificity of this receptor is unknown. Base qualities are not provided; no much larger clone lies one nucleotide away. No patient had received any treatment before thyroid surgery. Using T-cell receptor beta sequencing, the researchers looked back retrospectively at clinical samples from patients, gathered between about 2011 and 2018. General conclusions and limits of the study: In both blood and tumor samples, TCR beta diversity was reported to be significantly higher in malignant tumors than in benign nodules.

Sequencing input: blood. The chain is assembled from TRBV28 and TRBJ2-2; a tentative D match to TRBD2 spans 5 bases. The receptor was isolated from a female donor with papillary thyroid cancer or a benign thyroid nodule (not recorded which). Some clones in this sample may be carry-over from other donors' samples. The nucleotides read TGTGCCAGCAGTTCCCTAGCTGGGGCCGGGGAGCTGTTTTTT. It specifies CASSSLAGAGELFF.